These 22 T cell receptor beta chains originate from one sample sequenced in a study of patients and donors after allogeneic stem cell transplantation. Via MiXCR, TCRdb re-called the RT-PCR reads, giving one row per CDR3 protein. The profile shows about 960,000 distinct CDR3 sequences, 15% to 20% of them singletons. Source material: blood, either unsorted or a sorted T cell fraction (not recorded which). The receptors were gathered from a human donor who was either an allogeneic HSCT recipient or a stem cell or donor lymphocyte infusion donor (not recorded which). It is not recorded whose cells these are; they may come from a transplant donor.

The genes are TRBV9 and TRBJ1-1; D uncertain. Trimming removed 0 bases from V and 10 bases from J, with 10 bases in between. Germline loops: CDR1 SGDLS, CDR2 YYNGEE. CDR3 length: 12 residues. For the CDR3, the DNA is TGTGCCAGCAGCGTAGAGGCGGGCGTAGCTTTCTTT. This translates into CASSVEAGVAFF.

The rearrangement uses TRBV7-6 and TRBJ2-3; TRBD1 or TRBD2 may be the D gene (5 bases each). Germline lookup yields CDR1 SGHVS and CDR2 FNYEAQ. V lost 5 bases and J lost 7, with 10 bases in between. The CDR3 has 12 amino acids. In DNA form, the CDR3 reads TGTGCCAGCAGCACCGGGACGAATACGCAGTATTTT. It encodes CASSTGTNTQYF.

This clonotype was detected only a few times. The chain carries TRBV20-1 and TRBJ2-7, with 9 positions matching TRBD2. The CDR3 is 15 residues long. In germline, CDR1 is DFQATT, CDR2 SNEGSKA (reference sequence). Trimming removed 0 bases from V and 1 base from J; junction bases left unmatched: 4. CDR3 DNA: TGCAGTGCTAGAGATCTTACTAGCGGGTCCTACGAGCAGTACTTC. This sequence encodes CSARDLTSGSYEQYF.

This clonotype showed up just a few times. CDR3 protein: CSATHSGRGTDTQYF. The CDR3 nucleotides are TGCAGTGCCACCCATAGCGGGAGAGGGACAGATACGCAGTATTTT. The chain combines TRBV20-1 with TRBJ2-3; TRBD2 matches at 9 bases. V shed 6 bases and J 3 bases; nucleotides not matched to a gene: 10. The CDR3 runs 15 residues. From germline, CDR1 is DFQATT and CDR2 SNEGSKA (reference sequence).

In this sample, this clonotype turned up once. CDR3 sequence: CASSFLRTTRYEQYF. The CDR3 DNA reads TGTGCCAGCAGTTTTCTCCGGACAACACGCTACGAGCAGTACTTC. The chain employs TRBV12-3 or TRBV12-4 and TRBJ2-7; possibly TRBD1 for D (5 bases). The V end lost 3 bases, the J end lost 3 bases, and 15 bases lay between the germline ends. This CDR3 contains 15 residues.

This clonotype was seen a few times. The rearrangement joins TRBV19 to TRBJ1-5, with D possibly matching TRBD1 (6 bases). V was shortened by 2 bases and J by 0 bases, with 14 bases between the two germline ends. CDR1 and CDR2 from the germline V gene are LNHDA and SQIVND (reference sequence). The CDR3 has 17 residues. The CDR3 DNA reads TGTGCCAGTAGTATAAGAGGGGGAGCGGATAGCAATCAGCCCCAGCATTTT. Its protein product is CASSIRGGADSNQPQHF.

The V call is TRBV2, the J call TRBJ2-3; D is uncertain. The germline CDR1 and CDR2 sequences are SNHLY and FYNNEI. Trimming took off 8 bases at V and 2 bases at J, with 8 bases between the two ends. The CDR3 runs 12 residues. The DNA for the CDR3 is TGTGCCAGCCTTGGGAACACAGATACGCAGTATTTT. Its protein is CASLGNTDTQYF.

A few counts support this clonotype. The chain joins TRBV7-3 to TRBJ2-3; TRBD1 might be the D (7 bases). The CDR3 has 16 amino acids. CDR1 is SGHTA, CDR2 FQGTGA, per germline. Trimming removed 4 bases at V and 6 bases at J, with 20 bases between. CDR3 protein: CASSSPPGGGGDTQYF. Here the CDR3 DNA reads TGTGCCAGCAGCTCTCCCCCAGGGGGAGGCGGGGATACGCAGTATTTT.

This rearrangement joins TRBV20-1 to TRBJ2-1; unclear D gene. CDR3 size: 14 residues. Germline lookup yields CDR1 DFQATT and CDR2 SNEGSKA (reference sequence). Trimming removed 0 bases from V and 8 bases from J, with 14 bases in between. CDR3 coding DNA: TGCAGTGCTAGAGATCGTACCTTAAAGCATGAGCAGTTCTTC. Protein: CSARDRTLKHEQFF.

This clonotype has only a few counts. V and J are TRBV24-1 and TRBJ2-7, with 7 nucleotides matching TRBD2. V trimming: 9 bases; J trimming: 4 bases; junction bases outside the gene matches: 8. CDR3 length: 13 residues. The V gene's germline CDR1 is KGHDR and CDR2 SFDVKD. The CDR3 nucleotides are TGTGCCACCGGGGGGACTAAGACTTACGAGCAGTACTTC. Translating gives CATGGTKTYEQYF.

This clonotype turned up a few times. The rearrangement uses TRBV30 and TRBJ1-3; no reliable D call. The V end was cut by 4 bases, the J end by 2 bases, with 9 bases between. The CDR3 sequence is 13 residues long. Germline V gene sequence: CDR1 GTSNPN, CDR2 SVGIG (reference sequence). This CDR3 is CAWTMNPGNTIYF. The CDR3 coding sequence is TGTGCCTGGACAATGAATCCTGGAAACACCATATATTTT.

The chain recombines TRBV7-9 with TRBJ1-1; unclear D gene. CDR3 size: 11 residues. Germline lookup yields CDR1 SEHNR and CDR2 FQNEAQ (reference sequence). Trimming pared 1 base from V and 10 bases from J, leaving 7 bases between. The CDR3 region is CASSLGRVAFF. CDR3 sequence (DNA): TGTGCCAGCAGCTTAGGGAGGGTAGCTTTCTTT.

This clonotype was seen only a few times. The chain joins TRBV12-3 or TRBV12-4 to TRBJ1-1; D perhaps matches TRBD1 (5 bases). V lost 4 bases to trimming and J lost 9 bases, with 24 bases between them. There are 16 residues in the CDR3. The CDR3 loop is CASSSRPPARDSKAFF. CDR3 bases: TGTGCCAGCAGTTCCCGCCCCCCTGCCAGGGATTCTAAAGCTTTCTTT.

The chain is built from TRBV20-1 and TRBJ2-5; D remains unclear. The CDR3 spans 13 residues. The V gene lost 3 bases and the J gene lost 5 bases, with 13 bases spanning the gap. Per germline, CDR1 DFQATT and CDR2 SNEGSKA (reference sequence). CDR3 in DNA: TGCAGTGCTAGCGATGGGTCTGGGGAGACCCAGTACTTC. Translated: CSASDGSGETQYF.

The chain joins TRBV7-9 to TRBJ1-2, with 9 bases identical to TRBD1. CDR1 is SEHNR and CDR2 is FQNEAQ in the germline V gene (reference sequence). The CDR3 has 17 amino acids. V shed 5 bases, J shed 0 bases, and the junction held 10 bases outside the gene matches. The CDR3 DNA follows: TGTGCCAGCAGCCTAAGGCACGGGACAGGGACTAACTATGGCTACACCTTC. Translated, it gives CASSLRHGTGTNYGYTF.

This clonotype was found a few times. The chain links TRBV9 to TRBJ1-2; D is unclear. This CDR3 region has 14 residues. CDR1 and CDR2 (germline): SGDLS, YYNGEE. V was trimmed by 4 bases and J by 0 bases, leaving 10 bases between them. CDR3 in DNA: TGTGCCAGCAGCCACACCGGAGCTAACTATGGCTACACCTTC. Protein: CASSHTGANYGYTF.

This clonotype came up a few times. The J gene is TRBJ1-2, the V gene TRBV3-1; D is perhaps TRBD1 (5 bases). This CDR3 comprises 15 residues. Trimming took 0 bases from V and 4 from J, leaving 12 bases between them. Germline CDR1 reads LGHDT; CDR2 reads YNNKEL (reference sequence). CDR3 loop: CASSQDHRGTYGYTF. The CDR3 DNA reads as TGTGCCAGCAGCCAAGATCATCGGGGCACCTATGGCTACACCTTC.

In this sample, this clonotype turned up many times. The chain employs TRBV12-3 or TRBV12-4 and TRBJ2-2; D is unclear. The CDR3 is 13 amino acids. V dropped 6 bases and J dropped 5 bases, with 10 bases sitting between them. Here the CDR3 DNA reads TGTGCCAGCAGGATAGTTGGAACCGGGGAGCTGTTTTTT. As protein: CASRIVGTGELFF.

The V and J genes are TRBV13 and TRBJ2-5; D assignment may be TRBD1 or TRBD2 (6 bases each). Per the germline V gene, CDR1 is PRHDT and CDR2 is FYEKMQ (reference sequence). The CDR3 runs to 14 residues. The germline V and J ends were trimmed by 4 bases and 1 base, with 10 bases remaining between them. This CDR3 is CASSSRGPQETQYF. DNA of the CDR3: TGTGCCAGCAGCTCCCGGGGGCCCCAAGAGACCCAGTACTTC.

The V gene is TRBV12-3 or TRBV12-4, the J gene TRBJ1-1; D remains unclear. The CDR3 loop spans 12 amino acids. Deletions cut 8 bases from V and 1 base from J, with 8 bases between. The CDR3 loop reads CASAPKNTEAFF. CDR3 bases: TGTGCCAGCGCCCCCAAGAACACTGAAGCTTTCTTT.

The chain has TRBV27 and TRBJ2-3, with D unclear. The V gene's germline CDR1 is MNHEY and CDR2 SMNVEV (reference sequence). Trimming removed 5 bases from V and 2 bases from J, with 14 bases in between. The CDR3 has 15 amino acids. This CDR3 reads CASSRRRPSTDTQYF. The CDR3 nucleotides read TGTGCCAGCAGTAGAAGACGCCCTTCCACAGATACGCAGTATTTT.

The gene calls are TRBV9 and TRBJ2-7; 8 bases line up with TRBD2. Trimming at V came to 3 bases and at J to 0 bases, leaving 8 bases not matched to a gene. This CDR3 spans 16 amino acids. Germline V gene lookup returns CDR1 SGDLS and CDR2 YYNGEE. The CDR3 region is CASSGTSGLSSYEQYF. The CDR3, as DNA: TGTGCCAGCAGCGGAACTAGCGGCCTCAGCTCCTACGAGCAGTACTTC.